This T cell receptor (beta chain) was profiled in a study of blood T cell repertoires in COVID-19. Libraries were prepared by immunoSEQ multiplex PCR; TCRdb keeps only in-frame clonotypes and omits some of them. The data show a few hundred thousand clones, nearly 90% seen once. The CDR3 extends over 17 amino acids. Germline V gene data show CDR1 as SGHAT and CDR2 as FQNNGV. Trimming cost V 1 base and J 8 bases; bases outside gene matches: 14. The clonotype comes from a woman aged 18-29 years with acute COVID-19. This chain connects TRBV11-2 to TRBJ1-1, with 9 bases aligning to TRBD1. The sequencing sample was made of PBMCs or T cells enriched from blood (not recorded which). CDR3 region: CASSLGSSSGQGEEAFF. The CDR3 coding sequence is TGTGCCAGCAGCTTAGGGTCTAGTTCGGGACAGGGAGAGGAAGCTTTCTTT.